This T cell receptor (beta chain) was captured by sequencing in a study of blood T cell repertoires in COVID-19. Study details: The samples span acute and convalescent COVID-19 from the United States, Italy and Spain. T cells, B-cell-depleted T cells, or PBMCs provided the cDNA or gDNA that served as material.

Authors' data handling: Estimated nucleated cell counts came from reference gene primer amplification. Generated by immunoSEQ multiplex PCR, the TCRdb table keeps only in-frame clones and is missing some. From that table come the V and J calls and clone size; the DNA was used to work out D and trimming. The sample comprises about 480,000 clones, nearly 90% of which are singletons, and 0.8% to 0.9% rests with the top ten. The length of the CDR3 is 15 residues. The J segment lost 2 bases and the V segment lost 2 bases, leaving 6 bases of the junction unmatched. CDR1 and CDR2 from the germline V gene are MNHNY and SVGAGI (reference sequence). While infection was still active, Seattle patients were enrolled and then followed longitudinally.

Sequencing input: peripheral blood. This chain links TRBV6-6 with TRBJ2-7, with 7 bases lining up with TRBD1. The TCR was taken from a man between 18 and 29 years old with COVID-19, enrolled during active disease. CDR3 residues: CASSYAETGPYEQYF. The CDR3 bases are TGTGCCAGCAGTTACGCGGAGACAGGGCCCTACGAGCAGTACTTC.